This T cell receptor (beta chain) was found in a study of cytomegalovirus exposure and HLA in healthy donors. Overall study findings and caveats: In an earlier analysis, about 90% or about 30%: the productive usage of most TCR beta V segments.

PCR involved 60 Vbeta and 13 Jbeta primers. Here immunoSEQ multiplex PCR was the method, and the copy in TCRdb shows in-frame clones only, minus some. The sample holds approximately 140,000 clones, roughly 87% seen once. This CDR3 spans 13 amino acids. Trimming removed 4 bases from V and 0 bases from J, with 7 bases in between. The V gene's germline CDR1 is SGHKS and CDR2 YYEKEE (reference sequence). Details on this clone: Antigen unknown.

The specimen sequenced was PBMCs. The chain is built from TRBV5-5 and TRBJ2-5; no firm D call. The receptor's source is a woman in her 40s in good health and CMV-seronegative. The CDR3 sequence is CASSTYNQETQYF. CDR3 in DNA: TGTGCCAGCAGCACGTACAACCAAGAGACCCAGTACTTC. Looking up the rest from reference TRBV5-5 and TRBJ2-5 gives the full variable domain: DAGVTQSPTHLIKTRGQQVTLRCSPISGHKSVSWYQQVLGQGPQFIFQYYEKEERGRGNFPDRFSARQFPNYSSELNVNALLLGDSALYLCASSTYNQETQYFGPGTRLLVL.